The T cell receptor beta chain described here comes from a study of CD8+CD57+ T cells in acquired aplastic anemia. Looking at the study overall: Average DNA yield from sorted CD4+ and CD8+ cells was about 3 ug. On average, healthy donors gave 8.5 million to 14 million reads for CD4+ cells. Findings of the study overall: Overlap between patients and controls comprised about 28 CD8+ CDR3 sequences.

J lost 8 bases, V lost 0 bases, and 3 bases had no gene match. In germline, CDR1 is LNHNV, CDR2 YYDKDF (reference sequence). The length of the CDR3 is 16 residues. About this clonotype: Its antigen is not known.

It was genomic DNA that served as the template for profiling TCR beta VDJ and CDR3. TCRdb redid the calling of the reads with MiXCR, one entry per CDR3 protein. The profile covers fewer than 70,000 distinct CDR3 sequences, with approximately 54% appearing a single time and about 8.9% taken by the ten largest. The genes are TRBV15 and TRBJ2-1, with TRBD2 matching 14 bases. The origin of this receptor is a human donor in good health, serving as a control. The specimen was sorted CD4+, CD8+, or CD8+CD57+ T cells (not recorded which) from PBMCs. CDR3 in amino acids: CATSREGLAGEYEQFF. CDR3 nucleotides: TGTGCCACCAGCAGAGAGGGACTAGCGGGGGAATATGAGCAGTTCTTC.